One sample yielded the 14 T cell receptor beta chains listed below, sequenced in a study of T cell responses to AZD1222 COVID-19 vaccine. Assay: immunoSEQ multiplex PCR; the TCRdb copy retains only in-frame clones and omits some. The sample shows more than 85,000 clones, 70% to 90% of them seen only once. The sequencing used peripheral blood, collected 28 days after the second AZD1222 dose. Receptors were obtained from an adult who received the AZD1222 COVID-19 vaccine.

This chain joins TRBV3-1 (or the pseudogene TRBV3-2) and TRBJ2-5; TRBD1 agrees at 9 bases. The CDR3 extends over 14 amino acids. The V and J ends lost 4 bases and 1 base, in that order; junction bases with no gene match: 1. Germline V gene data show CDR1 as LGHDT and CDR2 as YNNKEL (reference sequence). CDR3 DNA sequence: TGTGCCAGCAGCCGGGGACAGGGCCAAGAGACCCAGTACTTC. This translates into CASSRGQGQETQYF.

The gene calls are TRBV5-1 and TRBJ2-5; D possibly uses TRBD1 or TRBD2 (5 bases each). The CDR3 is 14 amino acids. Germline CDR1 and CDR2: SGHRS and YFSETQ. Trimming took 3 bases from V and 3 from J, leaving 12 bases between them. The CDR3 DNA is TGCGCCAGCAGCTCGGGACCGACGGAAGAGACCCAGTACTTC. This encodes CASSSGPTEETQYF.

This rearrangement joins TRBV6-1 to TRBJ1-2, with D unclear. The CDR3 spans 12 residues. Trimming took off 1 base at V and 8 bases at J, with 8 bases between the two ends. Germline V gives CDR1 MNHNS, CDR2 SASEGT. CDR3 coding DNA: TGTGCCAGCAGTGAAGATTCGGGGGGCTACACCTTC. It codes for CASSEDSGGYTF.

The chain links TRBV6-1 to TRBJ2-7; tentative D call: TRBD2 (5 bases). Looked up from germline, CDR1 is MNHNS and CDR2 is SASEGT. V lost 2 bases and J lost 0, with 8 bases in between. CDR3 length equals 14 residues. The CDR3 loop is CASSESGNSYEQYF. The CDR3 coding sequence is TGTGCCAGCAGTGAATCGGGGAACTCCTACGAGCAGTACTTC.

The chain employs TRBV19 and TRBJ2-5; 7 nucleotides align to TRBD2. Germline V gene sequence: CDR1 LNHDA, CDR2 SQIVND (reference sequence). With V trimmed by 7 bases and J by 5 bases, 4 bases remained unmatched. The length of the CDR3 is 12 residues. The CDR3 sequence: CASKAGEETQYF. Written as DNA, the CDR3 is TGTGCCAGTAAGGCGGGGGAGGAGACCCAGTACTTC. The variable domain in full, completed from reference TRBV19 and TRBJ2-5, reads DGGITQSPKYLFRKEGQNVTLSCEQNLNHDAMYWYRQDPGQGLRLIYYSQIVNDFQKGDIAEGYSVSREKKESFPLTVTSAQKNPTAFYLCASKAGEETQYFGPGTRLLVL.

The V and J genes are TRBV4-1 and TRBJ2-7; the match to TRBD2 covers 8 bases. The trim removed 4 bases at V and 0 bases at J, leaving 5 bases unmatched. CDR3 length: 15 residues. Germline V gene lookup returns CDR1 MGHRA and CDR2 YSYEKL. The CDR3 region is CASSPGGFSSYEQYF. The CDR3, as DNA: TGCGCCAGCAGCCCGGGAGGGTTTAGCTCCTACGAGCAGTACTTC.

This clone came up once. The chain uses TRBV7-3 and TRBJ1-2, with 8 bases lining up with TRBD1. CDR1 is SGHTA and CDR2 is FQGTGA in the germline V gene. The trim removed 5 bases at V and 4 bases at J, leaving 9 bases unmatched. There are 15 residues in the CDR3. CDR3 coding DNA: TGTGCCAGCAGCGTAGCAGGGGGCGGAATCTATGGCTACACCTTC. Amino acid sequence: CASSVAGGGIYGYTF.

This chain connects TRBV28 to TRBJ2-7; TRBD1 aligns across 7 bases. V lost 6 bases to trimming and J lost 4 bases; unmatched junction nucleotides: 3. Germline V CDR1 and CDR2: MDHEN, SYDVKM. The CDR3 has 12 residues. The CDR3 DNA reads as TGTGCCAGCAGACCACAGGGGTACGAGCAGTACTTC. Its protein is CASRPQGYEQYF.

There are a few counts of this clone. The CDR3 is CASSLAGDTGELFF. DNA of the CDR3: TGTGCCAGCAGCTTAGCGGGAGACACCGGGGAGCTGTTTTTT. This chain joins TRBV7-4 and TRBJ2-2; TRBD2 might be the D (5 bases). Germline V CDR1 and CDR2: SGHVT, SQSDAQ. V was clipped by 0 bases and J by 3 bases, with 5 bases between them. There are 14 residues in the CDR3. The whole variable domain, filled in from reference TRBV7-4 and TRBJ2-2, reads GAGVSQSPRYKVAKRGRDVALRCDSISGHVTLYWYRQTLGQGSEVLTYSQSDAQRDKSGRPSGRFSAERPERSVSTLKIQRTEQGDSAVYLCASSLAGDTGELFFGEGSRLTVL.

The count of this clone is one. The rearrangement links TRBV20-1 to TRBJ1-2; D possibly corresponds to TRBD1 (5 bases). The V gene's germline CDR1 is DFQATT and CDR2 SNEGSKA (reference sequence). The CDR3 consists of 11 residues. V shed 5 bases and J shed 4 bases, with 8 bases lying between them. CDR3 residues: CSAFDSYGYTF. DNA for the CDR3: TGCAGTGCTTTCGACAGCTATGGCTACACCTTC.

The V gene is TRBV6-5, the J gene TRBJ2-2, with D possibly being TRBD1 or TRBD2 (5 bases each). This CDR3 contains 13 residues. V was pared by 11 bases and J by 4 bases, with 14 bases between. Germline CDR1 and CDR2: MNHEY and SVGAGI. CDR3 region: CAGLGDSTGELFF. The CDR3 coding sequence is TGTGCCGGACTGGGGGATAGCACCGGGGAGCTGTTTTTT.

V is TRBV23-1 and J is TRBJ2-2; 10 nucleotides align to TRBD1. TRBV23-1 is an ORF; its function is uncertain. Losses at the gene ends were 5 bases for V and 7 bases for J; bases not matched to a gene: 16. CDR3 size: 18 residues. CDR3 in amino acids: CASSKWSRDRGEIGELFF. In DNA form, the CDR3 reads TGCGCCAGCAGTAAGTGGTCCCGGGACAGGGGCGAAATCGGGGAGCTGTTTTTT.

The chain couples TRBV28 to TRBJ2-7; the match to TRBD1 covers 9 bases. This CDR3 is built from 15 residues. Germline lookup yields CDR1 MDHEN and CDR2 SYDVKM. Trimming took 6 bases from V and 4 from J; bases not matched to a gene: 10. The CDR3 reads CASSPQDRGGYEQYF. CDR3 sequence (DNA): TGTGCCAGCAGCCCTCAGGACAGGGGAGGATACGAGCAGTACTTC.

The chain is built from TRBV29-1 and TRBJ2-2, with D perhaps TRBD2 (5 bases). The CDR3 spans 12 residues. Germline V gene data show CDR1 as SQVTM and CDR2 as ANQGSEA. Deletions cut 3 bases from V and 6 bases from J, with 8 bases between. The CDR3 bases are TGCAGCGTTGAGAGGGATTCCGGGGAGCTGTTTTTT. Translating gives CSVERDSGELFF.